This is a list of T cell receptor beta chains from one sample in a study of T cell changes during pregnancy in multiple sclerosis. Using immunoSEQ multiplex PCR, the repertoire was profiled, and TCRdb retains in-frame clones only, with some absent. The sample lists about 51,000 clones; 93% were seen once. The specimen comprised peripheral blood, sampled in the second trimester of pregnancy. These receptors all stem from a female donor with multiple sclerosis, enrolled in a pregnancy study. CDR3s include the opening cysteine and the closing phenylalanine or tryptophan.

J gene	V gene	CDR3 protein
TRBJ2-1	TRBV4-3	CASSQEGISGTPYNEQFF
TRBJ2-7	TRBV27	CASRQVYEQYF
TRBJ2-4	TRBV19	CASKPGTGEIQYF
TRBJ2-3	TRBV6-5	CASRTKRLSTDTQYF
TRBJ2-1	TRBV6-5	CASSPRLAGWNEQFF
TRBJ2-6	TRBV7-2	CASKKERGANVLTF
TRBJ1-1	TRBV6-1	CASSRTGGEFF
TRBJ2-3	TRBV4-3	CASSQGTSGSLDTQYF
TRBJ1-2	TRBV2	CATGTGDSLWGYTF
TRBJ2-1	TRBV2	CASSERQGFYNEQFF
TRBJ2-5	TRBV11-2	CASSLTQRGGEQETQYF
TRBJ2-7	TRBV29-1	CSVKPGLADYEQYF
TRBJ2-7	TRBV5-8	CASSPGLVSVGYEQYF
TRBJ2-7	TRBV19	CASSIAPEAYEQYF
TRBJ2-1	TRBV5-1	CASSLDGLAGNEQFF
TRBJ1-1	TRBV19	CASSKNGEMNTEAFF
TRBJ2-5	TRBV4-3	CASDQGVQETQYF
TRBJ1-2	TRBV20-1	CSARVGGGYTF
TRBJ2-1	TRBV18	CASSPMAGGNEQFF
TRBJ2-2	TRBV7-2	CASSHRGHNTGELFF
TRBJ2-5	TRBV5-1	CASSSGQGQQETQYF
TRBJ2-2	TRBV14	CASSPVPGLAGGAPGELFF
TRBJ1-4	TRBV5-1	CASREGSVTNEKLFF
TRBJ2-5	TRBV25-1	CASSYTGFRKETQYF
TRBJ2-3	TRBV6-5	CASSKGEGSTDTQYF
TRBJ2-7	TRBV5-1	CASSSPGQGNYEQYF
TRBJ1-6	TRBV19	CASSRRRGNNSPLHF
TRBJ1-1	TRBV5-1	CASSLGRTETEAFF
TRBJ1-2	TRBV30	CAWDGRGYGYTF
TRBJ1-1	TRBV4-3	CASSQDDRETEAFF
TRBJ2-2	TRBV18	CASSSLGTGGFTGELFF
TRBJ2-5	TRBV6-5	CASSYTAGGSETQYF
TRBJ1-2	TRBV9	CASSGYRQGNYGYTF
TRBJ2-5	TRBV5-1	CASSPRNRGLATDQETQYF
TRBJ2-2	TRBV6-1	CASSGLAGGPGTGELFF
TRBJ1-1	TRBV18	CASSHAEPGVNTEAFF
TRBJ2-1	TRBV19	CASSIGRQGHNEQFF
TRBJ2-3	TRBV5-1	CASSFGLAGSTDTQYF
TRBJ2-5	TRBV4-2	CASSQEASGSETQYF
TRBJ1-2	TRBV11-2	CASSSQDSLYGYTF
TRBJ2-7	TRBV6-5	CASSPDFSSYEQYF
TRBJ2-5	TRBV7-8	CASSPATGDETQYF
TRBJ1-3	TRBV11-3	CASSPDTYSGNTIYF
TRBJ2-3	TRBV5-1	CASSLEGLAGTGDTQYF
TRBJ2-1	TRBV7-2	CASSLASGGGDEQFF
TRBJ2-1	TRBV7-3	CASSLTGDRNEQFF
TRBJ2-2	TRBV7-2	CASSLVRGHTGELFF
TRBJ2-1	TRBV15	CATSREGALWQFF
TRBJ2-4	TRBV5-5	CASSTIQGARGNIQYF